This record covers a single T cell receptor beta chain. Its antigen is not known. Libraries were prepared by immunoSEQ multiplex PCR; TCRdb keeps only in-frame clonotypes and omits some of them. In the table there are more than 200,000 clones, about 90% of which are singletons. The sample belongs to a study of cytomegalovirus exposure and HLA in healthy donors. About the study: The platform used for the 120 validation repertoires matched that of the approximately 710 first-cohort repertoires, a later analysis reported. Study-wide results and limits: Reports credit the classifier with highly specific, highly sensitive diagnosis of cytomegalovirus status. Subsequent analysis of the approximately 120 validation repertoires found a tendency for first-cohort TCR clusters to co-occur. There were a few CMV-associated chains whose specificity for CMV antigens was confirmed in vitro.

The sequenced sample was PBMCs. The TCR originated in a man aged 18 to 30 in good health and CMV-seropositive.

The CDR3 nucleotides are TGTGCCAGCAGTTGGCGGGAGACTCGGAGGAACACTGAAGCTTTCTTT. It yields the protein CASSWRETRRNTEAFF. This chain joins TRBV6-5 and TRBJ1-1, with D unclear. The germline V gene encodes CDR1 MNHEY and CDR2 SVGAGI. Trimming shortened V by 4 bases and J by 1 base, and 16 bases separated the two germline ends. This CDR3 has 16 residues.